This T cell receptor beta chain comes out of a study of blood T cell repertoires in COVID-19. The protocol was immunoSEQ multiplex PCR, while the TCRdb copy is restricted to in-frame clones and leaves out a portion. This sample has about 140,000 clones, with over 70% found just once. After removal of 7 bases from V and 6 bases from J, the junction contained 12 bases not matched to a gene. Germline CDR1 is SNHLY and CDR2 is FYNNEI. The CDR3 length is 14 residues. V gene TRBV2 combines with J gene TRBJ2-7; 7 bases are a match to TRBD1. The source is a middle-aged man who had recovered from COVID-19. Sequences were obtained from peripheral blood. CDR3 sequence: CASNLDRVSSEQYF. The CDR3 DNA is TGTGCCAGCAACCTAGACAGGGTATCGTCCGAGCAGTACTTC.